The 14 T cell receptor beta chains in this list originate from one sample, sequenced in a study of T cell responses to AZD1222 COVID-19 vaccine. Profiling relied on immunoSEQ multiplex PCR, and the TCRdb table lists in-frame clones only, not all of them. The sample shows 55,000 to 70,000 clones, around nine tenths of them seen only once. This sample comprised peripheral blood, obtained on day 0 of AZD1222 vaccination. These receptors were collected from an adult in good health.

Notes on this clone: Relative to the germline gene, one junction end is altered; a read error may explain this. V usage is TRBV9 and J usage is TRBJ2-1, with TRBD1 matching 7 bases. The CDR3 spans 13 residues. Germline CDR1 SGDLS, CDR2 YYNGEE. CDR3 loop: CASSAGPAQGSVF. For the CDR3, the DNA is TGTGCCAGCAGCGCGGGCCCCGCACAGGGGTCAGTCTTC.

The rearrangement uses TRBV19 and TRBJ2-2, with a possible D match to TRBD1 (5 bases). The CDR3 runs to 13 residues. The V and J ends lost 6 bases and 1 base respectively, with 6 bases between them. Per the germline V gene, CDR1 is LNHDA and CDR2 is SQIVND (reference sequence). CDR3 sequence: CASRQENTGELFF. CDR3 in DNA: TGTGCCAGTAGACAGGAGAACACCGGGGAGCTGTTTTTT.

The chain links TRBV27 to TRBJ2-7; D is perhaps TRBD2 (7 bases). Trimming removed 8 bases from V and 2 bases from J, with 16 bases in between. The CDR3 spans 14 residues. Germline CDR1 MNHEY, CDR2 SMNVEV (reference sequence). CDR3 in amino acids: CASSEGGAAYEQYF. DNA of the CDR3: TGTGCCAGCTCCGAGGGGGGGGCAGCCTACGAGCAGTACTTC.

The chain carries TRBV27 and TRBJ2-7; 8 bases are shared with TRBD2. CDR3 length equals 16 residues. V dropped 0 bases and J dropped 5; count of bases not matched to a gene: 9. In germline, CDR1 is MNHEY, CDR2 SMNVEV (reference sequence). CDR3 DNA: TGTGCCAGCAGTTTATCGTGGCGGGAGGTTCCCCACGAGCAGTACTTC. Encoded protein: CASSLSWREVPHEQYF.

The chain carries TRBV5-5 and TRBJ1-4; D is unresolved. V lost 4 bases, J lost 8 bases, and 12 bases lay in between. The CDR3 is made up of 13 amino acids. CDR1 is SGHKS, CDR2 YYEKEE, per germline (reference sequence). The CDR3 coding sequence is TGTGCCAGCAGCGGCTACCCGGGGGAAAAACTGTTTTTT. Protein sequence: CASSGYPGEKLFF.

V and J are TRBV29-1 and TRBJ2-1; TRBD1 agrees at 7 bases. This CDR3 contains 13 residues. V was clipped by 4 bases and J by 7 bases; unmatched bases: 7. CDR1 and CDR2 from the germline V gene are SQVTM and ANQGSEA. CDR3 protein: CSVVVRQGNEQFF. CDR3 DNA sequence: TGCAGCGTTGTTGTTCGACAGGGTAATGAGCAGTTCTTC.

This chain joins TRBV7-2 and TRBJ2-7; D possibly matches TRBD1 or TRBD2 (5 bases each). This CDR3 has 16 residues. Trimming cost V 2 bases and J 2 bases, with 16 bases left between them. The germline V gene has CDR1 SGHTA and CDR2 FQGNSA. The CDR3 region is CASSLPSGTGAYEQYF. Here the CDR3 DNA reads TGTGCCAGCAGCTTACCCTCCGGGACCGGGGCCTACGAGCAGTACTTC. Filled out from reference TRBV7-2 and TRBJ2-7, the complete variable domain reads GAGVSQSPSNKVTEKGKDVELRCDPISGHTALYWYRQSLGQGLEFLIYFQGNSAPDKSGLPSDRFSAERTGGSVSTLTIQRTQQEDSAVYLCASSLPSGTGAYEQYFGPGTRLTVT.

The gene calls are TRBV28 and TRBJ2-7; TRBD2 matches at 14 bases. This CDR3 spans 15 amino acids. V shed 4 bases, J shed 4 bases, and the junction held 3 bases outside the gene matches. The germline V gene has CDR1 MDHEN and CDR2 SYDVKM. The CDR3 nucleotides are TGTGCCAGCAGTTCCGGGACTAGCGGGAGTTACGAGCAGTACTTC. This codes for CASSSGTSGSYEQYF.

This chain uses TRBV13 with TRBJ2-4; tentatively, D is TRBD2 (7 bases). The germline V and J ends were trimmed by 4 bases and 9 bases, with 13 bases remaining between them. The V gene's germline CDR1 is PRHDT and CDR2 FYEKMQ (reference sequence). CDR3 length: 13 residues. The CDR3 protein is CASSSEGEGIQYF. The CDR3 DNA follows: TGTGCCAGCAGCTCTGAGGGGGAGGGCATTCAGTACTTC. Looking up the rest from reference TRBV13 and TRBJ2-4 gives the full variable domain: AAGVIQSPRHLIKEKRETATLKCYPIPRHDTVYWYQQGPGQDPQFLISFYEKMQSDKGSIPDRFSAQQFSDYHSELNMSSLELGDSALYFCASSSEGEGIQYFGAGTRLSVL.

The chain links TRBV15 to TRBJ1-4; 9 nucleotides match TRBD1. The germline V gene has CDR1 LNHNV and CDR2 YYDKDF (reference sequence). The V segment lost 1 base and the J segment 5 bases; nucleotides outside the gene matches: 5. CDR3 length equals 16 residues. The chain's CDR3 is CATSRAAGQGNEKLFF. The DNA of the CDR3 is TGTGCCACCAGCAGAGCTGCCGGACAGGGGAATGAAAAACTGTTTTTT. Complete variable domain (other parts from reference TRBV15 and TRBJ1-4): DAMVIQNPRYQVTQFGKPVTLSCSQTLNHNVMYWYQQKSSQAPKLLFHYYDKDFNNEADTPDNFQSRRPNTSFCFLDIRSPGLGDTAMYLCATSRAAGQGNEKLFFGSGTQLSVL.

The rearrangement joins TRBV27 to TRBJ2-3, with D hard to call. This CDR3 has 12 residues. Deletions cut 0 bases from V and 6 bases from J, with 4 bases between. Germline values: CDR1 MNHEY, CDR2 SMNVEV (reference sequence). CDR3 bases: TGTGCCAGCAGTTTATCATCGGATACGCAGTATTTT. Amino acid sequence: CASSLSSDTQYF.

The V gene is TRBV30, the J gene TRBJ1-1; 11 bases are a match to TRBD1. Germline CDR1 and CDR2: GTSNPN and SVGIG (reference sequence). V was clipped by 2 bases and J by 3 bases; unmatched bases: 17. CDR3 size: 19 residues. The CDR3 DNA is TGTGCCTGGAGTTCCCCACTGTTCCGGGACAGGGGGAAGGACACTGAAGCTTTCTTT. It translates to CAWSSPLFRDRGKDTEAFF.

The chain couples TRBV7-9 to TRBJ1-1; D is ambiguous. Trimming pared 1 base from V and 0 bases from J, leaving 9 bases between. CDR1 and CDR2 (germline): SEHNR, FQNEAQ (reference sequence). This CDR3 has 15 amino acids. As DNA, the CDR3 is TGTGCCAGCAGCTTAGGTGGAGGTCTGAACACTGAAGCTTTCTTT. Encoded protein: CASSLGGGLNTEAFF.

This clone was counted only a few times. V and J are TRBV11-2 and TRBJ1-4; D gene ambiguous. Germline lookup yields CDR1 SGHAT and CDR2 FQNNGV. V was clipped by 8 bases and J by 4 bases, with 11 bases between them. The length of the CDR3 is 13 residues. As DNA, the CDR3 is TGTGCCAGCGCAGCGGGGATTAATGAAAAACTGTTTTTT. Its protein product is CASAAGINEKLFF.